This T cell receptor beta chain was obtained from a study of blood T cell repertoires in COVID-19. Study-wide context: Nucleic acid was either cDNA or gDNA, and it came from T cells, B-cell-depleted T cells, or PBMCs.

Only in-frame clones appear in the TCRdb table, and some are missing; sequencing was by immunoSEQ multiplex PCR. The data hold over 150,000 clones, with about 88% observed a single time. The CDR3 totals 14 residues. Germline V gives CDR1 SGHNT, CDR2 YENEEA. Deletions cut 0 bases from V and 6 bases from J, with 11 bases between. Sequenced sample: PBMCs or T cells enriched from blood (not recorded which). The receptor's source is a man aged 50-59 years who had recovered from COVID-19. The chain employs TRBV11-3 and TRBJ1-2; the D gene is possibly TRBD1 (6 bases). CDR3 bases: TGTGCCAGCAGCTTAGATAAGGGACATGATGGCTACACCTTC. Its protein product is CASSLDKGHDGYTF. The full variable domain, in which reference TRBV11-3 and TRBJ1-2 provide the parts outside the CDR3, is EAGVVQSPRYKIIEKKQPVAFWCNPISGHNTLYWYLQNLGQGPELLIRYENEEAVDDSQLPKDRFSAERLKGVDSTLKIQPAELGDSAVYLCASSLDKGHDGYTFGSGTRLTVV.